This T cell receptor beta chain was captured by sequencing in a study of blood T cell repertoires in COVID-19 (dated by TCRdb to 2019 to 2021). Concerning the study at large: Samples from collaborators originated in the United States, Italy and Spain and spanned both the acute and convalescent phases of COVID-19. The material from the prospective study consisted of cDNA or gDNA derived from T cells, B-cell-depleted T cells, or PBMCs. Deeply sampled blood TCRbeta repertoires from subjects exposed to, actively infected with, or recovered from COVID-19 were included in the dataset. A freely available public database, intended as a resource for researchers studying the immune response to SARS-CoV-2, is where the repertoires were released. Samples were obtained from the ongoing ImmuneRACE study (first 160 participants) and from about 1,300 subjects provided by 6 global collaborators. Sample metadata almost always included a de-identified subject ID, COVID-19 status, age in years and sex. Where available, HLA class I and class II types were obtained from metadata supplied by the sample provider rather than from assay-based typing. Summary of the overall study and its limitations: How much clinical and demographic metadata was included differed by source and by participant, and the metadata was provided uncurated.

Concerning this clone itself: Which antigen it targets is not known. Base-call qualities are not available, and no considerably larger clone is one nucleotide away.

A second Seattle source provided samples from volunteer blood donors who had recovered from COVID-19. Collaborating institutions collected whole blood in K2EDTA tubes following their own protocols. For TCRbeta analysis, collaborator samples were shipped as frozen whole blood, as isolated PBMCs, or as DNA extracted from either sample type. The immunoSEQ Assay, a bias-controlled multiplex PCR, was used to amplify TCRbeta CDR3 regions from genomic DNA. Processing in the source paper ran as follows. The number of nucleated cells in each sample was estimated from the amplification of reference gene primers within the assay. To quantify the absolute abundance of each unique TCRbeta CDR3 rearrangement, sequence reads were collapsed and filtered. For each sample, productive Simpson clonality was calculated as the square root of Simpson's diversity index across productive rearrangements. As stored in TCRdb, this immuneACCESS dataset retains in-frame rearrangements with V and J assigned. A fraction of the clones does not appear; measured against another copy, unresolved V genes explain less than half of the discrepancy, and the remainder lacks a known reason. That table is the source of V, J and clone size, and D and trimming were worked out from the DNA. The sample profile shows about 200,000 clones; approximately 90% of them were found once. Over 2% of the sample comes from the top ten.

This receptor was taken from a man aged 30 to 39 who had recovered from COVID-19. Material for sequencing was peripheral blood.

The CDR3 corresponds to CASRGGTSPGTQYF. The sequenced DNA is TGCGCCAGCAGGGGTGGAACTTCTCCGGGTACGCAGTATTTT. The sequence joins TRBV10-1 to TRBJ2-3; there is no confident call for the D gene. Its CDR3 holds 14 amino acids, cysteine through phenylalanine. Only the CDR3 portion is preserved as DNA: 42 bases, with reading frame beginning at the first base. The germline V gene (reference sequence) sets CDR1 to WNHNN and CDR2 to SYGVQD. V sheds 6 bases and J sheds 8 bases, leaving 18 bases between their ends.